This TCR beta chain comes out of a study of cytomegalovirus exposure and HLA in healthy donors. Findings and caveats of the study: The analysis excluded some indistinguishable V segments, including TRBV6-2 and TRBV6-3. The presence/absence work took it that sequencing depth was about the same across donors.

The CDR3 totals 11 residues. Germline loops: CDR1 LNHNV, CDR2 YYDKDF (reference sequence). The V gene lost 8 bases and the J gene lost 8 bases, with 7 bases spanning the gap. Vbeta (60) and Jbeta (13) primers were used in the PCR. Repertoires were generated with immunoSEQ multiplex PCR, while TCRdb's copy carries only in-frame clones and drops some. The table shows about 180,000 clones, with around 80% occurring only once. Samples came from healthy bone marrow donors. This clone was observed once. Its antigen is as yet unknown. The chain couples TRBV15 to TRBJ1-6; D not certain. This sequence originates from a woman between 40 and 50 years old in good health and CMV-seronegative. Sequencing used PBMCs. The CDR3 spells CATGPDSPLHF. In nucleotides, the CDR3 is TGTGCCACCGGTCCGGATTCACCCCTCCACTTT.